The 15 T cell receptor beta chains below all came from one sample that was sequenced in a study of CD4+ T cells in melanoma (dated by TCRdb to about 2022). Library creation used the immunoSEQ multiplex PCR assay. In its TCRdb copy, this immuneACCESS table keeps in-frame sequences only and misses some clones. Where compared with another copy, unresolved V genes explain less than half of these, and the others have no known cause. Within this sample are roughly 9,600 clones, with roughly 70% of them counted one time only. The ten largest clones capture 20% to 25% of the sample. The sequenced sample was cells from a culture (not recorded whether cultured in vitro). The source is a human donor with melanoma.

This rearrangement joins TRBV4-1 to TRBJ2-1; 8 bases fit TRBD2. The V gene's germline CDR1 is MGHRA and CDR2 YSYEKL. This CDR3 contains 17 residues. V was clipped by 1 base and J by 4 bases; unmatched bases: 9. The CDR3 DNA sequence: TGCGCCAGCAGCCAAGGAAGGGTTCCGGGGGGGTACAATGAGCAGTTCTTC. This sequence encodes CASSQGRVPGGYNEQFF.

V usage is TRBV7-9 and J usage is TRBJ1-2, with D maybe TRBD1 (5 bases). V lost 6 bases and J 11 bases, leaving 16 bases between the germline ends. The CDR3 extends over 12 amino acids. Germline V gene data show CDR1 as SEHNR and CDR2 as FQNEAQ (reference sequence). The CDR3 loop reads CASRNRDLEYTF. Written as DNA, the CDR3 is TGTGCCAGCAGGAACCGGGACTTGGAGTACACCTTC.

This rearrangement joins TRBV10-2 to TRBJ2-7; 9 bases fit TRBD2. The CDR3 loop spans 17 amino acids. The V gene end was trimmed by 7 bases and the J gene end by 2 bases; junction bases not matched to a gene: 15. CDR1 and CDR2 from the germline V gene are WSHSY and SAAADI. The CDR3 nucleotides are TGCGCCAGCACCCAAGCGGGGGGACTGGTAGGGACCTACGAGCAGTACTTC. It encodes CASTQAGGLVGTYEQYF.

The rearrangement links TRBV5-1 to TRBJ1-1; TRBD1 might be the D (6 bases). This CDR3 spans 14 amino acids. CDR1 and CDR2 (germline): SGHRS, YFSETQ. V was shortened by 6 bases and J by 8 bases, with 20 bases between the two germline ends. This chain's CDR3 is CASTKEQGGPEAFF. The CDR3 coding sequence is TGCGCCAGCACTAAGGAACAGGGTGGGCCCGAAGCTTTCTTT. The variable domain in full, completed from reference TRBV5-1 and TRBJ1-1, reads KAGVTQTPRYLIKTRGQQVTLSCSPISGHRSVSWYQQTPGQGLQFLFEYFSETQRNKGNFPGRFSGRQFSNSRSEMNVSTLELGDSALYLCASTKEQGGPEAFFGQGTRLTVV.

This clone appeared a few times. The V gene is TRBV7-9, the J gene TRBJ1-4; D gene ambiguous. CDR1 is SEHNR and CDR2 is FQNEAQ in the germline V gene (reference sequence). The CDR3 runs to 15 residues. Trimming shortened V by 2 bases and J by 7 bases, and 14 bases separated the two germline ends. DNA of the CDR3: TGTGCCAGCAGCTTAAGCCGGGCATGGGCTGAAAAACTGTTTTTT. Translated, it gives CASSLSRAWAEKLFF.

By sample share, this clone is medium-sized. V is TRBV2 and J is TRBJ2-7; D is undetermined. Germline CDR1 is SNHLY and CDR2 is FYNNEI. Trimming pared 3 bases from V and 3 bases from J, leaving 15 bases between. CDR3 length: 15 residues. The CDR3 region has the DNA TGTGCCAGCAGTGATGAGTTGACTCCCCACTACGAGCAGTACTTC. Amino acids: CASSDELTPHYEQYF.

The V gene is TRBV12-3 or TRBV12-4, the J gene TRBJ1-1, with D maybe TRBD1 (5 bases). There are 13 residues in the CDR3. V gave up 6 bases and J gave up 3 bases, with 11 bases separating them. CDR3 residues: CASRQDRYTEAFF. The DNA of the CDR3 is TGTGCCAGCAGACAAGACAGATACACTGAAGCTTTCTTT.

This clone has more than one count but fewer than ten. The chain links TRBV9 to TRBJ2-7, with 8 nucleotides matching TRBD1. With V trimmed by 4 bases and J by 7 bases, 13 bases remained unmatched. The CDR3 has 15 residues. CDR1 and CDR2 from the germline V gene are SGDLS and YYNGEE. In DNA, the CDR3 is TGTGCCAGCAGCCCTACGACAGGGGCATTGGGAGAGCAGTACTTC. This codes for CASSPTTGALGEQYF.

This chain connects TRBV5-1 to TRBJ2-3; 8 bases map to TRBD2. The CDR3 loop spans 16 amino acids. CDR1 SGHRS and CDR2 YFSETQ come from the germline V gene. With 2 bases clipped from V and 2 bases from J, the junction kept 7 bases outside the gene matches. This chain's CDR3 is CASSFGRGPYTDTQYF. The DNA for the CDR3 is TGCGCCAGCAGCTTCGGGAGGGGCCCCTACACAGATACGCAGTATTTT.

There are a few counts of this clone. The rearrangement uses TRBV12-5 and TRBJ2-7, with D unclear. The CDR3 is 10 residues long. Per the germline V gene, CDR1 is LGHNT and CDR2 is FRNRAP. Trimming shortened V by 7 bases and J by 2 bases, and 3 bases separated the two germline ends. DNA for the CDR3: TGTGCTAGTGCCGCCTACGAGCAGTACTTC. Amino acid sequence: CASAAYEQYF.

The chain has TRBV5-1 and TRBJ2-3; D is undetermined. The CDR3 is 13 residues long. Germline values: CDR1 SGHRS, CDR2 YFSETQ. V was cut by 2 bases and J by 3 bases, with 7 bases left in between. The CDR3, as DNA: TGCGCCAGCAGCTTAACGGCGACAGATACGCAGTATTTT. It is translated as CASSLTATDTQYF. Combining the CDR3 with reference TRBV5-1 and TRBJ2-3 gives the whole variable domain KAGVTQTPRYLIKTRGQQVTLSCSPISGHRSVSWYQQTPGQGLQFLFEYFSETQRNKGNFPGRFSGRQFSNSRSEMNVSTLELGDSALYLCASSLTATDTQYFGPGTRLTVL.

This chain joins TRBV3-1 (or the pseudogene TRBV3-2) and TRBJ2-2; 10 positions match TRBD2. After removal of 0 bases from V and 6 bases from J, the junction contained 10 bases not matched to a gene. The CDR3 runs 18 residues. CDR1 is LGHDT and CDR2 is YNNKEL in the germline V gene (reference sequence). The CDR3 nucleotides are TGTGCCAGCAGCCAAGAGTCTAGCGGGGGCAAAATACCCGGGGAGCTGTTTTTT. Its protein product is CASSQESSGGKIPGELFF.

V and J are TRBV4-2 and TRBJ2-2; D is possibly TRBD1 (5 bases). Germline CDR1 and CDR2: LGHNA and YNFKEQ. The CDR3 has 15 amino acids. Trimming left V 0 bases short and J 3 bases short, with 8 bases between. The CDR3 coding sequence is TGTGCCAGCAGCCAAGATCCAGGGTACACCGGGGAGCTGTTTTTT. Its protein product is CASSQDPGYTGELFF.

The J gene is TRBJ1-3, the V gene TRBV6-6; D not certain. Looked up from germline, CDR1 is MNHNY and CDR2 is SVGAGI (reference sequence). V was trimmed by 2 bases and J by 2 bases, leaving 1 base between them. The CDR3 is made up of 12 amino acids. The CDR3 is CASSYTGNTIYF. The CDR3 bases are TGTGCCAGCAGTTACACTGGAAACACCATATATTTT.

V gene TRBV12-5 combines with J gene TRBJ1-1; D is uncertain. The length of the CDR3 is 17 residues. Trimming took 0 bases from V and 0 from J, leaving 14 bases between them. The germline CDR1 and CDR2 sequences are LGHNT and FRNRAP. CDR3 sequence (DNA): TGTGCTAGTGGTTTGGTCCTTACAGCCGACATGAACACTGAAGCTTTCTTT. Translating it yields CASGLVLTADMNTEAFF.